The 23 T cell receptor beta chains reported below all come from one sample, sequenced in a study of Graves' ophthalmopathy and Graves' hyperthyroidism. The sequenced template was RNA, covering the TCR beta CDR3 region. First-round RT-PCR relied on HTBI primers, and a second-round multiplex PCR came next. One entry per CDR3 protein results from TCRdb running MiXCR on the multiplex PCR reads. The sample has about 390,000 distinct CDR3 sequences, roughly 15% seen once; the top ten hold 2.4%. Source material: peripheral blood. These receptors all come from an adult woman with stable Graves' hyperthyroidism.

This clonotype was observed a few times. This chain's CDR3 is CASSPRSAGRITEAFF. The CDR3 coding sequence is TGTGCCAGCTCACCACGGTCCGCAGGGCGAATCACTGAAGCTTTCTTT. The V gene is TRBV18, the J gene TRBJ1-1; TRBD1 is a possible D gene (5 bases). Trimming took off 1 base at V and 4 bases at J, with 16 bases between the two ends. Germline V gives CDR1 KGHSH, CDR2 LQKENI. The CDR3 runs to 16 residues.

This clonotype was recorded at least ten times. The chain links TRBV4-3 to TRBJ1-1; 9 bases line up with TRBD1. Per germline, CDR1 LGHNA and CDR2 YSLEER. V shed 0 bases, J shed 6 bases, and the junction held 8 bases outside the gene matches. CDR3 length: 16 amino acids. DNA of the CDR3: TGCGCCAGCAGCCAAGACACACAGGGGGCCGGCGCTGAAGCTTTCTTT. Its translation: CASSQDTQGAGAEAFF.

This clonotype was found many times. The chain employs TRBV10-3 and TRBJ2-7; TRBD2 matches at 14 bases. Per germline, CDR1 ENHRY and CDR2 SYGVKD. The CDR3 covers 17 residues. J gave up 1 base and V 8 bases, and 10 bases lay outside the gene matches. The CDR3 is CAIGGTSGSRGSYEQYF. The CDR3 DNA reads as TGTGCCATCGGAGGGACTAGCGGGAGCCGAGGATCCTACGAGCAGTACTTC.

J is TRBJ1-1 and V is TRBV30; D might be TRBD1 (5 bases). CDR1 is GTSNPN and CDR2 is SVGIG in the germline V gene (reference sequence). The V end lost 3 bases, the J end lost 0 bases, and 17 bases lay between the germline ends. The CDR3 has 16 amino acids. In DNA, the CDR3 is TGTGCCTGGAGGGGACCGGGGACTTACATGAACACTGAAGCTTTCTTT. This sequence encodes CAWRGPGTYMNTEAFF. Combining the CDR3 with reference TRBV30 and TRBJ1-1 gives the whole variable domain SQTIHQWPATLVQPVGSPLSLECTVEGTSNPNLYWYRQAAGRGLQLLFYSVGIGQISSEVPQNLSASRPQDRQFILSSKKLLLSDSGFYLCAWRGPGTYMNTEAFFGQGTRLTVV.

This clonotype has ten or more counts. The chain recombines TRBV29-1 with TRBJ2-2; 12 bases align to TRBD2. CDR3 length: 15 amino acids. V lost 6 bases, J lost 5 bases, and 7 bases stayed unmatched. In germline, CDR1 is SQVTM, CDR2 ANQGSEA. Here the CDR3 DNA reads TGCAGCGTGTTTACTAGCGGGAGGCTTACCGGGGAGCTGTTTTTT. Amino acid sequence: CSVFTSGRLTGELFF.

This chain connects TRBV6-2 or TRBV6-3 to TRBJ2-7, with a tentative D call TRBD1 (6 bases). Trimming removed 5 bases from V and 3 bases from J, with 11 bases in between. The CDR3 runs 13 residues. Per the germline V gene, CDR1 is MNHEY and CDR2 is SVGEGT. CDR3 sequence (DNA): TGTGCCAGCAGTCCACGGGACAACTACGAGCAGTACTTC. Protein: CASSPRDNYEQYF.

This clonotype was detected ten times or more. The V gene is TRBV20-1, the J gene TRBJ2-4; maybe TRBD1 (5 bases). CDR1 and CDR2 (germline): DFQATT, SNEGSKA (reference sequence). CDR3 length: 15 amino acids. V was clipped by 3 bases and J by 2 bases, with 14 bases between them. The CDR3: CSASWGMSTKNIQYF. The CDR3 region has the DNA TGCAGTGCTAGTTGGGGCATGTCTACCAAAAACATTCAGTACTTC.

This clonotype was found a few times. At one end, the junction sequence differs from germline, possibly due to a read error. This chain links TRBV2 with TRBJ2-2, with a possible D match to TRBD1 (6 bases). The CDR3 extends over 16 amino acids. CDR1 and CDR2 (germline): SNHLY, FYNNEI. This chain's CDR3 is CASSPGQHANAGELFF. In DNA, the CDR3 is TGTGCCAGCAGTCCAGGACAGCACGCGAACGCCGGGGAGCTGTTTTTT. The full variable domain, with the rest looked up from reference TRBV2 and TRBJ2-2, is EPEVTQTPSHQVTQMGQEVILRCVPISNHLYFYWYRQILGQKVEFLVSFYNNEISEKSEIFDDQFSVERPDGSNFTLKIRSTKLEDSAMYFCASSPGQHANAGELFFGEGSRLTVL.

This clonotype was observed a few times. Sequence at one end of the junction differs from germline and may be a read error. This chain uses TRBV7-2 with TRBJ2-7; TRBD2 might be the D (6 bases). Germline lookup yields CDR1 SGHTA and CDR2 FQGNSA. There are 16 residues in the CDR3. CDR3 sequence (DNA): TGTGTCAGCAGCTTTTCCAGTCCACGGGGGTCCTACGAGCAGTACTTC. Translated: CVSSFSSPRGSYEQYF. Drawing the rest from reference TRBV7-2 and TRBJ2-7, the complete variable domain is GAGVSQSPSNKVTEKGKDVELRCDPISGHTALYWYRQSLGQGLEFLIYFQGNSAPDKSGLPSDRFSAERTGGSVSTLTIQRTQQEDSAVYLCVSSFSSPRGSYEQYFGPGTRLTVT.

This clonotype was seen ten or more times. V gene TRBV5-1 combines with J gene TRBJ2-7; the D gene is possibly TRBD1 (6 bases). The germline V gene encodes CDR1 SGHRS and CDR2 YFSETQ. V dropped 1 base and J dropped 4 bases, with 15 bases sitting between them. This CDR3 comprises 15 residues. The CDR3 nucleotides are TGCGCCAGCAGCTTGTGGCAGGGGAATCGGTACGAGCAGTACTTC. This encodes CASSLWQGNRYEQYF.

The table lists this clonotype with many counts. The J gene is TRBJ1-6, the V gene TRBV12-3 or TRBV12-4; TRBD1 agrees at 7 bases. This CDR3 has 15 amino acids. The V segment lost 7 bases and the J segment 6 bases; nucleotides outside the gene matches: 9. CDR3 sequence (DNA): TGTGCCAGCAACCGACAGGGACCTGCTAATTCACCCCTCCACTTT. Encoded protein: CASNRQGPANSPLHF.

Ten or more counts support this clonotype. The chain has TRBV7-6 and TRBJ2-7; 11 nucleotides agree with TRBD2. The CDR3 runs 17 residues. Germline-derived CDR1 and CDR2 are SGHVS and FNYEAQ. Trimming at V came to 0 bases and at J to 5 bases, leaving 9 bases not matched to a gene. The CDR3 DNA reads as TGTGCCAGCAGCTTAGCTCGGGCGACTAGCGGGGTGCACGAGCAGTACTTC. Translation gives CASSLARATSGVHEQYF.

In this sample, this clonotype turned up many times. The chain uses TRBV6-5 and TRBJ1-5, with D perhaps matching TRBD1 (6 bases). V was pared by 4 bases and J by 7 bases, with 11 bases between. This CDR3 is 13 amino acids long. Germline CDR1 MNHEY, CDR2 SVGAGI. The CDR3 is CASSWGQGQPQHF. Here the CDR3 DNA reads TGTGCCAGCAGTTGGGGGCAGGGACAGCCCCAGCATTTT.

Of note for this clonotype: A much larger clone differs by one base, so this may be a read error. V usage is TRBV6-5 and J usage is TRBJ2-7; either TRBD1 or TRBD2 may fit D (5 bases each). The germline V gene encodes CDR1 MNHEY and CDR2 SVGAGI. CDR3 length: 15 residues. The CDR3 DNA sequence: TGTGCCAGCAGTTACTCAGGGGACGGACGGTACGAGCAGGACTTC. This gives the protein CASSYSGDGRYEQDF.

This clonotype was counted at least ten times. V and J are TRBV5-8 and TRBJ1-1; D call uncertain. With 3 bases removed from V and 7 bases from J, the gap between germline ends came to 10 bases. CDR3 length: 12 amino acids. In germline, CDR1 is SGHTS, CDR2 YDEGEE. In DNA form, the CDR3 reads TGTGCCAGCAGCTCGTACAACGGTGAAGCTTTCTTT. It is translated as CASSSYNGEAFF.

This clonotype was detected many times. This chain links TRBV28 with TRBJ1-5; D is unresolved. The CDR3 totals 13 residues. Germline CDR1 MDHEN, CDR2 SYDVKM. V shed 5 bases and J shed 2 bases, with 7 bases lying between them. The CDR3 DNA reads as TGTGCCAGCAGTCGTCGGGGCAATCAGCCCCAGCATTTT. Translating it yields CASSRRGNQPQHF. Together with reference TRBV28 and TRBJ1-5, the CDR3 gives the full variable domain: DVKVTQSSRYLVKRTGEKVFLECVQDMDHENMFWYRQDPGLGLRLIYFSYDVKMKEKGDIPEGYSVSREKKERFSLILESASTNQTSMYLCASSRRGNQPQHFGDGTRLSIL.

This clonotype was counted many times. The chain carries TRBV19 and TRBJ2-5; the D gene is possibly TRBD1 (6 bases). Trimming took 6 bases from V and 4 from J, leaving 12 bases between them. Germline V gene data show CDR1 as LNHDA and CDR2 as SQIVND (reference sequence). The CDR3 is made up of 13 amino acids. The CDR3 sequence: CASSYTGRETQYF. The CDR3 coding sequence is TGTGCCAGTAGCTACACAGGGAGAGAGACCCAGTACTTC.

This clonotype was counted ten times or more. The J gene is TRBJ2-7, the V gene TRBV29-1, with a weak D call TRBD1 (5 bases). V dropped 5 bases and J dropped 4 bases, with 15 bases sitting between them. The CDR3 is 13 amino acids. Per the germline V gene, CDR1 is SQVTM and CDR2 is ANQGSEA. Here the CDR3 reads CSVSKDNSYEQYF. The CDR3 bases are TGCAGCGTTAGTAAGGACAATTCATACGAGCAGTACTTC.

In this sample, this clonotype turned up many times. This chain joins TRBV6-2 or TRBV6-3 and TRBJ2-7; the D is unclear. Trimming pared 1 base from V and 0 bases from J, leaving 4 bases between. CDR1 and CDR2 from the germline V gene are MNHEY and SVGEGT. The CDR3 totals 13 residues. The CDR3 DNA reads TGTGCCAGCAGTTACTTTGTCTCCTACGAGCAGTACTTC. Its protein product is CASSYFVSYEQYF.

This clonotype was counted only a few times. The V call is TRBV20-1, the J call TRBJ1-1; D ambiguous. Germline V CDR1 and CDR2: DFQATT, SNEGSKA (reference sequence). With 2 bases removed from V and 3 bases from J, the gap between germline ends came to 22 bases. The CDR3 runs 17 residues. The CDR3 coding sequence is TGCAGTGCTAGACGTAGGTTAGAATACCCGAAGGACACTGAAGCTTTCTTT. Its translation is CSARRRLEYPKDTEAFF.

This clonotype has ten or more counts. The rearrangement uses TRBV29-1 and TRBJ1-5, with D possibly matching TRBD1 (6 bases). CDR3 length: 13 amino acids. The ends were cut back, 6 bases at V and 5 bases at J, with 14 bases in the middle. The germline V gene encodes CDR1 SQVTM and CDR2 ANQGSEA. CDR3: CSVRTGKHQPQHF. The CDR3 DNA reads as TGCAGCGTCCGAACAGGGAAACATCAGCCCCAGCATTTT. Based on the CDR3 plus reference TRBV29-1 and TRBJ1-5, the full variable domain is SAVISQKPSRDICQRGTSLTIQCQVDSQVTMMFWYRQQPGQSLTLIATANQGSEATYESGFVIDKFPISRPNLTFSTLTVSNMSPEDSSIYLCSVRTGKHQPQHFGDGTRLSIL.

The CDR3 DNA reads TGTGCCAGCACCGACTGGGGGCGCGAGCAGTACTTC. Translating gives CASTDWGREQYF. The chain is built from TRBV6-2 or TRBV6-3 and TRBJ2-7; D is perhaps TRBD1 (6 bases). Germline CDR1 and CDR2: MNHEY and SVGEGT. The CDR3 has 12 residues. V was trimmed by 7 bases and J by 6 bases, leaving 13 bases between them.

This chain links TRBV27 with TRBJ1-4; no firm D call. The germline V gene encodes CDR1 MNHEY and CDR2 SMNVEV (reference sequence). The CDR3 consists of 14 residues. V dropped 6 bases and J dropped 10 bases, with 18 bases sitting between them. The CDR3 nucleotides are TGTGCCAGCAGATCGATCGACCGTCGCGCAAAACTGTTTTTT. The encoded protein is CASRSIDRRAKLFF.